A selection of T cell receptor beta chains follows, all from one sample in a study of OX40 agonist ivuxolimab in advanced cancers. Some clones are missing from TCRdb's copy, which holds only in-frame ones; the method was immunoSEQ multiplex PCR. Here the sample spans more than 50,000 clones, 85% to 90% being singletons. The sequencing used CD4+ or CD8+ T cells sorted from blood, collected in a trial of the OX40 agonist ivuxolimab. The receptors come from an adult with an advanced solid tumor such as melanoma, head and neck, liver or kidney cancer. Both conserved end residues are part of each CDR3.

TRBV7-2	TRBJ2-1	CASSPRNSGGGFF
TRBV5-4	TRBJ1-1	CASRRRENTEAFF
TRBV6-1	TRBJ1-1	CASSDLGQANTEAFF
TRBV5-5	TRBJ2-2	CASSFRGATGELFF
TRBV9	TRBJ2-2	CASSAIAGATGELFF
TRBV5-1	TRBJ1-3	CASSLVQPATGNTIYF
TRBV20-1	TRBJ2-7	CSANYMWEQYF
TRBV27	TRBJ1-1	CASSLSRGRVGGTEAFF
TRBV27	TRBJ1-4	CASSLRPPGQGVTNEKLFF
TRBV28	TRBJ1-2	CASSSSGHVNYGYTF
TRBV18	TRBJ2-1	CASSPLGGYNEQFF
TRBV28	TRBJ2-1	CASSSSGAYTEQFF
TRBV5-1	TRBJ1-2	CASSPEGPNYGYTF
TRBV30	TRBJ1-1	CAWSHDRSTTEAFF
TRBV19	TRBJ2-2	CASKDSWNTGELFF
TRBV6-4	TRBJ2-1	CASSALGGRGEQFF
TRBV11-2	TRBJ2-6	CASSLGVGIISSGANVLTF
TRBV4-3	TRBJ2-1	CASSQEGSGGKEQFF
TRBV28	TRBJ1-6	CASSSTTPWSSYNSPLHF
TRBV4-2	TRBJ2-2	CASSQQYRGGTGELFF
TRBV18	TRBJ1-4	CASSPGVSNEKLFF
TRBV6-6	TRBJ1-1	CASSSMTGNTEAFF
TRBV29-1	TRBJ1-2	CSVEDLGTQIYGYTF
TRBV5-1	TRBJ1-1	CASSLAGGTARNTEAFF
TRBV4-2	TRBJ2-1	CASKTLYDEQFF
TRBV6-5	TRBJ1-2	CATRQDYGYTF
TRBV5-1	TRBJ2-2	CASSRDRRNTGELFF
TRBV2	TRBJ1-5	CASSGGTGNQPQHF
TRBV18	TRBJ2-3	CASSPPSYFTDTQYF
TRBV27	TRBJ2-3	CASSPVGTDTQYF
TRBV2	TRBJ1-5	CASVVGTNQPQHF
TRBV7-2	TRBJ2-7	CASSLTSGMSSYEQYF
TRBV11-2	TRBJ1-6	CASSLRAGNSPLHF
TRBV28	TRBJ2-2	CASSLIRLGNTGELFF
TRBV5-4	TRBJ2-6	CASSNGGGTGANVLTF
TRBV28	TRBJ1-4	CASSLRGAGSNEKLFF
TRBV7-2	TRBJ1-1	CASSFSTGGAAFF
TRBV5-1	TRBJ1-1	CASSLDTTGFTEAFF
TRBV29-1	TRBJ1-5	CSVEVTGNQPQHF
TRBV19	TRBJ1-5	CASSIGTEQPQHF
TRBV6-5	TRBJ2-7	CASTLDRGAYEQYF
TRBV10-2	TRBJ2-1	CASLRDRGQNEQFF
TRBV27	TRBJ1-6	CARNPGGQMALHF
TRBV5-5	TRBJ1-2	CASSLEVGGARSYTF
TRBV5-1	TRBJ1-2	CASSLPGFYGYTF
TRBV10-1	TRBJ1-2	CASSESVGQGRSGYTF
TRBV5-1	TRBJ1-5	CASSSTGEPHQPQHF
TRBV6-5	TRBJ1-2	CASSYEIGYTF
TRBV6-1	TRBJ1-1	CASSERMDTEAFF
TRBV11-2	TRBJ1-2	CASSFLTNPRGYTF